The TCR beta chain under discussion was sequenced for a study of blood T cell repertoires in COVID-19. About the research overall: COVID-19 samples collected from the United States, Italy and Spain covered acute and convalescent phases. In each case, the material was cDNA or gDNA derived from T cells, B-cell-depleted T cells, or PBMCs.

In the original analysis: Estimated nucleated cell counts came from reference gene primer amplification. Produced via immunoSEQ multiplex PCR; TCRdb's table is partial and in-frame only. V, J and clone size were drawn from that table, and D and trimming were deduced from the DNA. The sample lists around 190,000 clones, 75% to 85% occurring once. This CDR3 comprises 16 residues. Material: peripheral blood. The origin of this receptor is a human donor in a cohort sampled during active COVID-19. This sequence joins TRBV21-1 and TRBJ2-7; TRBD1, as called in the table, went unchecked against the DNA. TRBV21-1 is a pseudogene locus. CDR3 DNA sequence: TGTGCCAGCAGCAAAGGGACCCGGGACAGGACCTACGAGCAGTACTTC. It codes for CASSKGTRDRTYEQYF.